This record concerns one TCR beta chain sequence. What it binds is not known. The data are from a study of vaccination effects on CD4 cells after COVID-19. Study overall: ViraFEST assay sequencing came after antigen-specific CD4+ T cells were expanded with viral peptide pools. General observations from the study: Healthy vaccinees' vaccine-induced clones included only 1 of 255 cross-reacting with common cold coronaviruses.

Following a roughly 11-day culture, CD4+ T cells were purified. TCRdb keeps only in-frame clones here, not all; method: immunoSEQ multiplex PCR. Of more than 45,000 clones listed, more than 60% are singletons. Source: CD4+ T cells from PBMCs cultured without peptide, taken before COVID-19 vaccination. This receptor was identified in a human donor who received a COVID-19 vaccine.

The CDR3 DNA reads TGTGCCAGCACCCTGGCCAGCCAAGAGACCCAGTACTTC. Protein sequence: CASTLASQETQYF. The chain couples TRBV28 to TRBJ2-5; unclear D gene. The CDR3 runs 13 residues. The germline V gene encodes CDR1 MDHEN and CDR2 SYDVKM. V was trimmed by 7 bases and J by 1 base, leaving 10 bases between them.